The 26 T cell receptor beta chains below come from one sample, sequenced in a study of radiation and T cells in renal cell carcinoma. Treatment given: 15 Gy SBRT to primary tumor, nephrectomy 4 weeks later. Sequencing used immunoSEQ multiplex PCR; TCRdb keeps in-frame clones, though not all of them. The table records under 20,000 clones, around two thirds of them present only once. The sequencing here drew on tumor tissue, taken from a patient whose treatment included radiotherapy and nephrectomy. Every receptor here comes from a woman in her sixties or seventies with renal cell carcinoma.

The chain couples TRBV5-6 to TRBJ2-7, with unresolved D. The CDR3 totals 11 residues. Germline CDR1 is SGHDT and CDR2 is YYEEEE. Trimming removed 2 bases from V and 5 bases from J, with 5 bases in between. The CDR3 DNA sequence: TGTGCCAGCAGCTTCAGTGACGAGCAGTACTTC. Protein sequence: CASSFSDEQYF.

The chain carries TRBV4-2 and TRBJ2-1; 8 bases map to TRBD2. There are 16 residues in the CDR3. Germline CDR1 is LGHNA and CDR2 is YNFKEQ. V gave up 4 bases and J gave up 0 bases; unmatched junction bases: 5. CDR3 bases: TGTGCCAGCAGCCGCACTAGCGGCGCCTCCTACAATGAGCAGTTCTTC. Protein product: CASSRTSGASYNEQFF.

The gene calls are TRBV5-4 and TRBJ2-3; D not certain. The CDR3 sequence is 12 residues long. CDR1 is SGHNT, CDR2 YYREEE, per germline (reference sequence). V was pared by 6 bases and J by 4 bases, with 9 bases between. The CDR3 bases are TGTGCCAGCAAAGGGCAGGCAGATACGCAGTATTTT. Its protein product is CASKGQADTQYF.

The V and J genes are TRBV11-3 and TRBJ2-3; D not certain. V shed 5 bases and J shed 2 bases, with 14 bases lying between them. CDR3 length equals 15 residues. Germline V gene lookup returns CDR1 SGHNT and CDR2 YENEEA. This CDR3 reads CASSGTLFSTDTQYF. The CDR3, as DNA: TGTGCCAGCAGCGGTACGCTTTTTTCCACAGATACGCAGTATTTT.

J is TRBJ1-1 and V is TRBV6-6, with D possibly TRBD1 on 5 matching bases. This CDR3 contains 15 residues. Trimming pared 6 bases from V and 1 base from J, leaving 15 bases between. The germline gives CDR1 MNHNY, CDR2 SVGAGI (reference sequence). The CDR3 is CASRRTGGENTEAFF. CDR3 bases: TGTGCCAGCAGGCGGACTGGGGGTGAGAACACTGAAGCTTTCTTT.

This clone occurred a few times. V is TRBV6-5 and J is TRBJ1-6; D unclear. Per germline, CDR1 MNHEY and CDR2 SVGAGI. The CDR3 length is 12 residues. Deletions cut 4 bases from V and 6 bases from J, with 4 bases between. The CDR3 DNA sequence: TGTGCCAGCAGTTGGCCTAATTCACCCCTCCACTTT. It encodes CASSWPNSPLHF.

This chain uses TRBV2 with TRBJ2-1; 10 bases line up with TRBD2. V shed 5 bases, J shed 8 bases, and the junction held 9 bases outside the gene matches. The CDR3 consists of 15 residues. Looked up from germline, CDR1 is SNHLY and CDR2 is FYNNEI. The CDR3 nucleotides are TGTGCCAGCAGTTATCAGCGGGGGGGTTCCTATGAGCAGTTCTTC. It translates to CASSYQRGGSYEQFF.

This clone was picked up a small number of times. Here the CDR3 reads CASSLVYHEQYF. DNA for the CDR3: TGTGCCAGCAGCTTAGTCTACCACGAGCAGTACTTC. The chain couples TRBV7-9 to TRBJ2-7; D is undetermined. CDR1 and CDR2 (germline): SEHNR, FQNEAQ (reference sequence). The CDR3 sequence is 12 residues long. Trimming removed 1 base from V and 5 bases from J, with 6 bases in between.

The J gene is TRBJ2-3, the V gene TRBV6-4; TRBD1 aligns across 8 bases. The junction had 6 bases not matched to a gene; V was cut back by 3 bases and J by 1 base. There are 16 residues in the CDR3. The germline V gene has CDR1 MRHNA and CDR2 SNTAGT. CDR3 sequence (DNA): TGTGCCAGCAGTGAGGCAGGGGGCGGCGGCACAGATACGCAGTATTTT. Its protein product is CASSEAGGGGTDTQYF.

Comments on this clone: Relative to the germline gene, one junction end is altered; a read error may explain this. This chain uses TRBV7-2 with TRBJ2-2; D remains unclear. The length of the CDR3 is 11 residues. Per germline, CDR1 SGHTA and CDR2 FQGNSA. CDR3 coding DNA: TGTGCCAGCAGCCTAGCCGGGGAGCTGTTTTTT. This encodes CASSLAGELFF.

The CDR3 DNA reads TGCGCCAGCATCCAACTTGGACGGATGGGGGGAGATACGCAGTATTTT. Protein sequence: CASIQLGRMGGDTQYF. V gene TRBV23-1 combines with J gene TRBJ2-3; D possibly corresponds to TRBD2 (6 bases). TRBV23-1 is placed among ORFs of uncertain function. The V gene lost 7 bases and the J gene lost 5 bases, with 22 bases spanning the gap. This CDR3 contains 16 residues.

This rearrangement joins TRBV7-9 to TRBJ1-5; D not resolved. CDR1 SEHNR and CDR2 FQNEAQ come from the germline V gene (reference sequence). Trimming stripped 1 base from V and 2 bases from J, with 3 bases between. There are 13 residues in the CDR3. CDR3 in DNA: TGTGCCAGCAGCTTAGTTGGCAATCAGCCCCAGCATTTT. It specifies CASSLVGNQPQHF.

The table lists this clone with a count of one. This chain's CDR3 is CASSPGPDSPLHF. CDR3 nucleotides: TGTGCCAGCTCACCAGGGCCCGATTCACCCCTCCACTTT. This chain uses TRBV18 with TRBJ1-6; D gene ambiguous. V was clipped by 2 bases and J by 8 bases, with 7 bases between them. There are 13 residues in the CDR3. Per germline, CDR1 KGHSH and CDR2 LQKENI.

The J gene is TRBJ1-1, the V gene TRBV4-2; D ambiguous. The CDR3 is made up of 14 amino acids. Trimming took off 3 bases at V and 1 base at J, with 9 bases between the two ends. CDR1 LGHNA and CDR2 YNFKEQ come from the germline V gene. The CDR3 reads CASSQGDTNTEAFF. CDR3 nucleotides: TGTGCCAGCAGCCAGGGCGACACGAACACTGAAGCTTTCTTT.

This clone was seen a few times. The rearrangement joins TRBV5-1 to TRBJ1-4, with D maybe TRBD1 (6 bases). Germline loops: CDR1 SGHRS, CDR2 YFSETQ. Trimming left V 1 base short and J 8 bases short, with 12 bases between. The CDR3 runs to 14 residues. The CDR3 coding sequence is TGCGCCAGCAGCTTGTCCAGGGGCGGGGAAAAACTGTTTTTT. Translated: CASSLSRGGEKLFF.

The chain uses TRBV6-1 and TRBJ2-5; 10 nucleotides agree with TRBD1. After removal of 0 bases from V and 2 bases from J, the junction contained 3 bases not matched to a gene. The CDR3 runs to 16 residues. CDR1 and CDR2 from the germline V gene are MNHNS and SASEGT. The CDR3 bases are TGTGCCAGCAGTGAAGCGGGACAGGGGATTCAAGAGACCCAGTACTTC. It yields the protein CASSEAGQGIQETQYF.

The CDR3 nucleotides are TGCGCCAGCAGCGCAGGCCGCGGCACTGAAGCTTTCTTT. It encodes CASSAGRGTEAFF. The rearrangement uses TRBV4-3 and TRBJ1-1; D not certain. Trimming took 5 bases from V and 4 from J, leaving 11 bases between them. CDR3 length equals 13 residues. The V gene's germline CDR1 is LGHNA and CDR2 YSLEER.

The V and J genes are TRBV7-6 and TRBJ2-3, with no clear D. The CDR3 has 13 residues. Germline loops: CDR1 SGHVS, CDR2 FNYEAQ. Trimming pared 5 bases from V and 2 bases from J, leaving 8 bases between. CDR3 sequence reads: CASSPGPTDTQYF. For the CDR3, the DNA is TGTGCCAGCAGCCCCGGGCCCACAGATACGCAGTATTTT.

This CDR3 is CASSQDRVGQPQHF. CDR3 bases: TGCGCCAGCAGCCAAGACAGGGTCGGCCAGCCCCAGCATTTT. This rearrangement joins TRBV4-3 to TRBJ1-5; a possible D gene is TRBD1 (5 bases). This CDR3 has 14 residues. The germline V gene has CDR1 LGHNA and CDR2 YSLEER. V lost 0 bases to trimming and J lost 7 bases, with 10 bases between them.

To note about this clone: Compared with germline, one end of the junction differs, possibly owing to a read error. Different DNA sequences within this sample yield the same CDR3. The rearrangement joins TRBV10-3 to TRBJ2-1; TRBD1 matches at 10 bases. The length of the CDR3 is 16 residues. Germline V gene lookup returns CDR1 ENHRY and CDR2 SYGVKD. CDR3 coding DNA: TGTGCCATCAGTGGGCCGACAGGGGGCTCCGACAATGAGCAGTTCTTC. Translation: CAISGPTGGSDNEQFF.

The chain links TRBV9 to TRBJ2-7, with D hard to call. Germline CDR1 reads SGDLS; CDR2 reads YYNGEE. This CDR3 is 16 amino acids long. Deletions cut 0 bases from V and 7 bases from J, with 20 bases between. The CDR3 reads CASSVGQGSGLREQYF. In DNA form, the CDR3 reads TGTGCCAGCAGCGTAGGGCAAGGTAGTGGGTTAAGAGAGCAGTACTTC.

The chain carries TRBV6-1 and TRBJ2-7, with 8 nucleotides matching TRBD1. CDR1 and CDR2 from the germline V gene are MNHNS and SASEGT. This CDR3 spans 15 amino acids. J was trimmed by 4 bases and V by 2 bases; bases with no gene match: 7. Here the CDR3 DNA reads TGTGCCAGCAGTGAATTAGGGACAGGTATTTACGAGCAGTACTTC. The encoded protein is CASSELGTGIYEQYF.

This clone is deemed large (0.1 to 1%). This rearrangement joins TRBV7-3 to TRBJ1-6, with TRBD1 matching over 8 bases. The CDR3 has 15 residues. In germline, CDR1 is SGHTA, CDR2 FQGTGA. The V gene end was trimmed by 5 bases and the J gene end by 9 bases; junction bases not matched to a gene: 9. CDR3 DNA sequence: TGTGCCAGCAGCCTCAGCAGTACAGGGGGTTCACCCCTCCACTTT. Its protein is CASSLSSTGGSPLHF.

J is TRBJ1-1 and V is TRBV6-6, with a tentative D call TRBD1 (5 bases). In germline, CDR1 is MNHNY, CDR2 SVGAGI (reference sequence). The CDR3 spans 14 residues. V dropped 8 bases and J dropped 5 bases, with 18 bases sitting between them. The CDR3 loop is CASSAPQGQTEAFF. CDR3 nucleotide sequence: TGTGCCAGCTCGGCTCCCCAGGGTCAGACTGAAGCTTTCTTT.

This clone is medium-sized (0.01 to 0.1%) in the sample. CDR3 residues: CASSLSEGISPLHF. CDR3 DNA: TGTGCCAGCAGTTTATCGGAAGGAATCTCACCCCTCCACTTT. V gene TRBV27 combines with J gene TRBJ1-6; D uncertain. V was trimmed by 0 bases and J by 10 bases, leaving 10 bases between them. Germline-derived CDR1 and CDR2 are MNHEY and SMNVEV (reference sequence). This CDR3 contains 14 residues.

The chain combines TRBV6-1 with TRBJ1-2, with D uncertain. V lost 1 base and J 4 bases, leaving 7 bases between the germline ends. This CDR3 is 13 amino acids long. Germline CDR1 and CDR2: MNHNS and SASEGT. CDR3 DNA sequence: TGTGCCAGCAGTGAAGGAGGTGTCTATGGCTACACCTTC. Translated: CASSEGGVYGYTF.